The text below deals with one T cell receptor beta chain. Antigen: not known. V lost 6 bases and J lost 8, with 14 bases in between. CDR1 is WSHSY and CDR2 is SAAADI in the germline V gene. There are 13 residues in the CDR3. Use of 60 Vbeta and 13 Jbeta primers characterized the PCR. Measured with immunoSEQ multiplex PCR; TCRdb has only the in-frame clones, and not every one. The sample has over 100,000 clones, 80% to 85% seen once; the top ten hold around 2.2%. This sample is part of a study of cytomegalovirus exposure and HLA in healthy donors. Study overall: In a previous analysis, 110 million or so unique TCR beta sequences were found from 170 million or so T cells. Overall study findings and caveats: Excluded: some indistinguishable V segments such as TRBV6-2 and TRBV6-3.

The sequenced material came from PBMCs. The source of this sequence is a young woman in good health and CMV-seronegative. The genes are TRBV10-2 and TRBJ2-1, with a tentative D call TRBD2 (6 bases). CDR3 amino acids: CASRNGAGHEQFF. DNA of the CDR3: TGCGCCAGCAGGAACGGCGCGGGGCATGAGCAGTTCTTC.